Detailed here is one T cell receptor (beta chain). This entry comes from a study of shared T cell receptors in the human thymus. Germline-derived CDR1 and CDR2 are MDHEN and SYDVKM. The CDR3 spans 15 residues. V lost 4 bases and J lost 3, with 14 bases in between. The method was immunoSEQ multiplex PCR; TCRdb's version includes in-frame clones alone and lacks a portion of them. This table has under 450,000 clones, around 95% appearing once. This receptor was taken from a human donor. The chain has TRBV28 and TRBJ2-3; D not resolved. The material sequenced was thymocytes. The CDR3 DNA is TGTGCCAGCAGTTCCCCCGCGAAAGGTACAGATACGCAGTATTTT. Translated: CASSSPAKGTDTQYF.